This TCR beta chain was sequenced during a study of blood T cells in healthy people across ages. Turning to this clonotype: The junction departs from germline at one end; a sequencing error may be responsible.

Primed by a sample-barcoded 5' primer and a J-beta primer mix, a second PCR proceeded for 7 to 11 cycles. TCRdb recomputed calls from the 5' RACE reads with MiXCR, one row per CDR3 protein. The sample shows under 800,000 distinct CDR3 sequences, approximately 39% of them seen only once. Per germline, CDR1 SNHLY and CDR2 FYNNEI. The CDR3 totals 15 residues. The chain links TRBV2 to TRBJ1-5; no firm D call. The sequence derives from a woman aged 55-69 years in good health. Input material: blood. DNA for the CDR3: TGTGCCAGCAGGGAAGGTGCCTATAGCAATCAGCCCCAGCATTTT. The encoded protein is CASREGAYSNQPQHF.